This T cell receptor (beta chain) came from a study of blood T cell repertoires in COVID-19 (TCRdb year 2020). About the full investigation: The collaborator samples originated in the United States, Italy and Spain and spanned the acute and convalescent phases of COVID-19. Where available, HLA class I and class II types were taken from metadata supplied by the sample provider and were not determined by assay-based typing. The repertoires were made available in a free public database intended to serve as a resource for research on the immune response to SARS-CoV-2. The prospective study material was composed of cDNA or gDNA derived from T cells, B-cell-depleted T cells, or PBMCs. The samples were drawn from two sources: the first 160 participants of the ongoing ImmuneRACE study, and some 1,300 subjects contributed by 6 global collaborators. Nearly every sample came with metadata listing a de-identified subject ID, COVID-19 status, age in years and sex. Subjects who had been exposed to COVID-19, were actively infected with it, or had recovered from it provided the deeply sampled blood TCRbeta repertoires that made up the dataset. What the research found in general, with its limitations: The amount of clinical and demographic metadata varied by source and participant and was provided uncurated.

Concerning this clone itself: This receptor's antigen is unknown. Qualities for individual bases were not recorded, and no much larger clone is one base off.

The immunoSEQ Assay, a bias-controlled multiplex PCR, was used to amplify TCRbeta CDR3 regions from genomic DNA. In the original analysis: The number of nucleated cells in each sample was estimated from the amplification of reference gene primers within the assay. To quantify the absolute abundance of each unique TCRbeta CDR3 rearrangement, sequence reads were collapsed and filtered. Productive Simpson clonality was computed per sample as the square root of Simpson's diversity index over productive rearrangements. As stored in TCRdb, this immuneACCESS dataset retains in-frame rearrangements with V and J assigned. A fraction of the clones does not appear; measured against another copy, unresolved V genes explain less than half of the discrepancy, and the remainder lacks a known reason. V and J calls and clone size come straight from that table; D and trimming were deduced from the DNA. A total of fewer than 250,000 clones appear in this sample, approximately 83% of them only once. The ten largest make up more than 5% of the sample.

The collaborating institutions used their own protocols to collect whole blood in K2EDTA tubes. For TCRbeta analysis, collaborator samples were shipped as frozen whole blood, as isolated PBMCs, or as DNA extracted from either sample type. V is reduced by 6 bases and J by 5 bases, leaving a spacing of 11 bases between them. The CDR1 and CDR2 encoded by the germline V gene are MNHEY and SVGAGI. CDR3 length: 13 amino acids, cysteine to phenylalanine. The only DNA kept is the CDR3, 39 bases in frame from the first base. The sample comprised peripheral blood. The rearranged chain carries TRBV6-5 and TRBJ1-5, with the D gene not clear enough to name. The receptor was isolated from a human donor in a cohort sampled during active COVID-19. The CDR3 protein is CASRSQFDQPQHF. The sequence in DNA is TGTGCCAGCAGATCGCAGTTTGATCAGCCCCAGCATTTT.